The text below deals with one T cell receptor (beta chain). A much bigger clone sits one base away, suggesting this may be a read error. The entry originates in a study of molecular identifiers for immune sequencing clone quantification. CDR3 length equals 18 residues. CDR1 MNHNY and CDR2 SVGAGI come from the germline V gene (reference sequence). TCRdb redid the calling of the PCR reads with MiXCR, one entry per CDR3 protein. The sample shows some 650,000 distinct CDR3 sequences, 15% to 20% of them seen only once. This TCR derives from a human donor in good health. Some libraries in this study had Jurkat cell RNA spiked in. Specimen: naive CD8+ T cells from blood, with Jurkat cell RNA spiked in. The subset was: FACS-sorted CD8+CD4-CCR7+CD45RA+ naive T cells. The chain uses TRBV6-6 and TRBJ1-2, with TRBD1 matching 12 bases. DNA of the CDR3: TGTGCCAGCAGTTACGTCGGGACAGGGGGCGATGGTTACTATGGCTGCACCTTC. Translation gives CASSYVGTGGDGYYGCTF.